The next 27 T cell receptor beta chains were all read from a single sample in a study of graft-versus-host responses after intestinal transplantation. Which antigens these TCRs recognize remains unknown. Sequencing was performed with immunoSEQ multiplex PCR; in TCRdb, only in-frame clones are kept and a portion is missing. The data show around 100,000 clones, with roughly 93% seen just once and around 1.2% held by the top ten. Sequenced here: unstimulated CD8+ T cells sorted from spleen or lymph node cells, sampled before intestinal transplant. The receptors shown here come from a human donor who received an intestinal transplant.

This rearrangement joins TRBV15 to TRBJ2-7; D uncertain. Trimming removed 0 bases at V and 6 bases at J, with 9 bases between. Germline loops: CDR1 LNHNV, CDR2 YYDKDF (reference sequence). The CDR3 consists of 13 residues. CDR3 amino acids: CATSRDLPGEQYF. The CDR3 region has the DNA TGTGCCACCAGCAGAGATCTCCCCGGCGAGCAGTACTTC.

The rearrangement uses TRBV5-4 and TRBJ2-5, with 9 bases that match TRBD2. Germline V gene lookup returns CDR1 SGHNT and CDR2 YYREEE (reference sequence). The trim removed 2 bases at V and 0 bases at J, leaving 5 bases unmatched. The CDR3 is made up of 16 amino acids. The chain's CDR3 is CASSFSSGAYQETQYF. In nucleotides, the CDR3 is TGTGCCAGCAGCTTTTCTAGCGGGGCGTACCAAGAGACCCAGTACTTC.

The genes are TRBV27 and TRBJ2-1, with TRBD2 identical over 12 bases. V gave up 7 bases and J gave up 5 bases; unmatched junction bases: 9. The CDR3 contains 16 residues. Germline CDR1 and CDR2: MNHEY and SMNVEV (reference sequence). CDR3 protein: CASKSLLAGGNNEQFF. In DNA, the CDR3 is TGTGCCAGCAAAAGCCTCCTAGCGGGGGGGAACAATGAGCAGTTCTTC.

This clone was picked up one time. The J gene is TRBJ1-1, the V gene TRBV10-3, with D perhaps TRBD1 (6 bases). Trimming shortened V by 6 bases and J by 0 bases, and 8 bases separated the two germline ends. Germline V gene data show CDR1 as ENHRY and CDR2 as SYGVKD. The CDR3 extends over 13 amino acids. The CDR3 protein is CAIRDSLNTEAFF. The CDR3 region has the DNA TGTGCCATCAGGGACAGTCTGAACACTGAAGCTTTCTTT.

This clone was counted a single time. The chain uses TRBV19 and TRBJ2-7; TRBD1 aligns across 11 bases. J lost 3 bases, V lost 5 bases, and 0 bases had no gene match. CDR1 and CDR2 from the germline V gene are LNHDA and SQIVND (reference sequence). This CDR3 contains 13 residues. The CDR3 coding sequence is TGTGCCAGTAGTGGGACAGGGGGCTACGAGCAGTACTTC. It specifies CASSGTGGYEQYF.

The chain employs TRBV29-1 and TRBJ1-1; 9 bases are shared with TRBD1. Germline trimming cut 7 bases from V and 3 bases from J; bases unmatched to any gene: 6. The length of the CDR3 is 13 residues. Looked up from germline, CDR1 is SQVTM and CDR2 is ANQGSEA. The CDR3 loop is CSARTGAYTEAFF. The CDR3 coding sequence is TGCAGCGCCAGGACAGGGGCCTACACTGAAGCTTTCTTT.

In DNA form, the CDR3 reads TGCGCCAGCAGGAAAGACAGCTCCTACAATGAGCAGTTCTTC. Its translation: CASRKDSSYNEQFF. The chain employs TRBV5-1 and TRBJ2-1, with D perhaps TRBD1 (5 bases). Trimming removed 5 bases at V and 0 bases at J, with 9 bases between. CDR3 length: 14 residues. Per germline, CDR1 SGHRS and CDR2 YFSETQ.

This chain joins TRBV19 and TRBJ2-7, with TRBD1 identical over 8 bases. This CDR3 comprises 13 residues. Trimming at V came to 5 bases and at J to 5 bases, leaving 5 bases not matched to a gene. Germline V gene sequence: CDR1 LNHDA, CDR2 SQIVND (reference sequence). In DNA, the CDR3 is TGTGCCAGTAGTGTACGGACAGGGAACGAGCAGTACTTC. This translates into CASSVRTGNEQYF. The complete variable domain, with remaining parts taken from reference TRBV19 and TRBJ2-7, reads DGGITQSPKYLFRKEGQNVTLSCEQNLNHDAMYWYRQDPGQGLRLIYYSQIVNDFQKGDIAEGYSVSREKKESFPLTVTSAQKNPTAFYLCASSVRTGNEQYFGPGTRLTVT.

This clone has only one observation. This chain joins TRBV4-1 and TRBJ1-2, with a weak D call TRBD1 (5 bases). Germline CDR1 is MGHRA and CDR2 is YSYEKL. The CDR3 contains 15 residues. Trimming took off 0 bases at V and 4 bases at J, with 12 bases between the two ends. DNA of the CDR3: TGCGCCAGCAGCCAAGAGGGGGTGGGTATCTATGGCTACACCTTC. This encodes CASSQEGVGIYGYTF.

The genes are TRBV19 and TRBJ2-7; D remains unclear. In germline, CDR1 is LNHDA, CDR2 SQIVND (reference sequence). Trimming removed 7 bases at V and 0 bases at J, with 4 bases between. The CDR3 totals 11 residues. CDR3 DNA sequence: TGTGCCAGTAAAGGCTCCTACGAGCAGTACTTC. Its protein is CASKGSYEQYF.

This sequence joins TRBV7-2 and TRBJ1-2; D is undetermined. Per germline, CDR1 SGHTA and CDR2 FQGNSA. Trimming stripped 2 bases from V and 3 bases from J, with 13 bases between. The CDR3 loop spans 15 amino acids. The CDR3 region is CASSLPSHGDYGYTF. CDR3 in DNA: TGTGCCAGCAGCTTACCGTCCCACGGCGACTATGGCTACACCTTC.

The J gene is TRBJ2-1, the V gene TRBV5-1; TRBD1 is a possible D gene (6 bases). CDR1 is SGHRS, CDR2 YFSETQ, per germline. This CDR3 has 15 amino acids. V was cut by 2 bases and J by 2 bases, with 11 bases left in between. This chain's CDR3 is CASSFEAGAYNEQFF. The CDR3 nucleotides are TGCGCCAGCAGCTTTGAGGCAGGGGCCTACAATGAGCAGTTCTTC.

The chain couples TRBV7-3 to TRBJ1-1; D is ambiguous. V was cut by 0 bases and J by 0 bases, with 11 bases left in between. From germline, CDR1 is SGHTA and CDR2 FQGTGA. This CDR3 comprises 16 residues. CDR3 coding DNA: TGTGCCAGCAGCTTAACGTCCGGCAGTATGAACACTGAAGCTTTCTTT. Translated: CASSLTSGSMNTEAFF. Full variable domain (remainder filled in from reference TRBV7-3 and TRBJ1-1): GAGVSQTPSNKVTEKGKYVELRCDPISGHTALYWYRQSLGQGPEFLIYFQGTGAADDSGLPNDRFFAVRPEGSVSTLKIQRTERGDSAVYLCASSLTSGSMNTEAFFGQGTRLTVV.

The DNA for the CDR3 is TGCAGCGTTGTGCCCCGGGATACGCAGTATTTT. Translated: CSVVPRDTQYF. This rearrangement joins TRBV29-1 to TRBJ2-3, with D unclear. Germline CDR1 is SQVTM and CDR2 is ANQGSEA. This CDR3 has 11 amino acids. Trimming removed 4 bases at V and 6 bases at J, with 8 bases between.

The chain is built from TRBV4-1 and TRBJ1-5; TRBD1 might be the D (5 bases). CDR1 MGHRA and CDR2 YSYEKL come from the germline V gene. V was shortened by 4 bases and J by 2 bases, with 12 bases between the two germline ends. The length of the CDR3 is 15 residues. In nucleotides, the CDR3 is TGCGCCAGCAGCCTCCGGGACGGAGGCAATCAGCCCCAGCATTTT. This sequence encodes CASSLRDGGNQPQHF.

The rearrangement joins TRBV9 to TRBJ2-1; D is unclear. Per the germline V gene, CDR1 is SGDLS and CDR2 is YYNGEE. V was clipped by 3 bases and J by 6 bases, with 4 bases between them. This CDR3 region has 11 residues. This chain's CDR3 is CASSEGNEQFF. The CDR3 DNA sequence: TGTGCCAGCAGCGAAGGCAATGAGCAGTTCTTC.

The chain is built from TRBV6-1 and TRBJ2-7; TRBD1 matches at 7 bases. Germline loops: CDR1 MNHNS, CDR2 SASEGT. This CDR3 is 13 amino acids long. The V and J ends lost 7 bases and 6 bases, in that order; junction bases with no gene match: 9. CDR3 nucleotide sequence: TGTGCCAGCACTGCGGACAGGACCGGCGAGCAGTACTTC. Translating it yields CASTADRTGEQYF.

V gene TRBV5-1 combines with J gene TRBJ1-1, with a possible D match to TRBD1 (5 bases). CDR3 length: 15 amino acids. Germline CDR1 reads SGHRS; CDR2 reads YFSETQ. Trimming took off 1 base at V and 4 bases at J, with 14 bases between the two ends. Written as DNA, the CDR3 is TGCGCCAGCAGCTTGATCGGGGACGTGGGCACTGAAGCTTTCTTT. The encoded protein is CASSLIGDVGTEAFF.

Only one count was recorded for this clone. CDR3 loop: CASSPAEPEQYF. The CDR3 nucleotides read TGTGCCAGCAGTCCAGCGGAGCCCGAGCAGTACTTC. The gene calls are TRBV7-9 and TRBJ2-7, with TRBD2 as a possible D gene (5 bases). Trimming shortened V by 6 bases and J by 6 bases, and 12 bases separated the two germline ends. CDR1 is SEHNR, CDR2 FQNEAQ, per germline (reference sequence). The CDR3 extends over 12 amino acids.

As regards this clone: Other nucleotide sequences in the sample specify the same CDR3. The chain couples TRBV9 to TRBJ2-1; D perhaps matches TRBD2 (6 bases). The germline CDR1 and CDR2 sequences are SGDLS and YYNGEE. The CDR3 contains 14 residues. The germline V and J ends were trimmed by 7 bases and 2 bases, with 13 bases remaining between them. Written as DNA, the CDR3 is TGTGCCAGCTCAGACGGGGGAACCTACAATGAGCAGTTCTTC. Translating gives CASSDGGTYNEQFF.

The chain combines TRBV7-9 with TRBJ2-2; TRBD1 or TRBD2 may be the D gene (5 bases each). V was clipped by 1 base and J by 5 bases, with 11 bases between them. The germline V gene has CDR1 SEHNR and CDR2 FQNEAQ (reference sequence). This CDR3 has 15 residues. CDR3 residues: CASSLEEGTTGELFF. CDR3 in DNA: TGTGCCAGCAGCTTAGAGGAAGGGACGACCGGGGAGCTGTTTTTT.

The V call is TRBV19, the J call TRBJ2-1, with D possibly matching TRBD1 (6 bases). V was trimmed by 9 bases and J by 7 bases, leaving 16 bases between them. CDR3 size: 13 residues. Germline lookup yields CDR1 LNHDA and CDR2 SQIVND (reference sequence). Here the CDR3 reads CARPRQVVNEQFF. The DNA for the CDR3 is TGTGCCAGACCCCGACAGGTTGTAAATGAGCAGTTCTTC.

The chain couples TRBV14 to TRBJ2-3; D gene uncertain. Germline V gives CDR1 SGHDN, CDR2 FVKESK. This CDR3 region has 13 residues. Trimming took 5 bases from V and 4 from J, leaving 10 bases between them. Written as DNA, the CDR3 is TGTGCCAGCAGCTTTGAGGTGGCAGATACGCAGTATTTT. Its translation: CASSFEVADTQYF.

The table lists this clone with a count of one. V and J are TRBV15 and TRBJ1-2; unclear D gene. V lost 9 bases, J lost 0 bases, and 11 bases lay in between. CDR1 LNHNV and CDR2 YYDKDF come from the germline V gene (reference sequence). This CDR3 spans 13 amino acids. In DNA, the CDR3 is TGTGCCACGAAGGACGGTTCTAACTATGGCTACACCTTC. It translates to CATKDGSNYGYTF.

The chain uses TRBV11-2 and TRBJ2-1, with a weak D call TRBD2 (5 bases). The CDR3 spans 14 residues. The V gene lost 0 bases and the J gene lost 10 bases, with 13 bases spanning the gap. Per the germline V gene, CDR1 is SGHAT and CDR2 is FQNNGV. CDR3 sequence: CASSLDSPTGEQFF. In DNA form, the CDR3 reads TGTGCCAGCAGCTTAGATTCCCCAACGGGGGAGCAGTTCTTC. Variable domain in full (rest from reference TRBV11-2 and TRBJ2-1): EAGVAQSPRYKIIEKRQSVAFWCNPISGHATLYWYQQILGQGPKLLIQFQNNGVVDDSQLPKDRFSAERLKGVDSTLKIQPAKLEDSAVYLCASSLDSPTGEQFFGPGTRLTVL.

This CDR3 reads CASSQATIAGQQFF. CDR3 DNA: TGTGCCAGCAGCCAGGCAACCATAGCGGGCCAGCAGTTCTTC. The chain recombines TRBV4-2 with TRBJ2-1; 7 nucleotides agree with TRBD2. Trimming took 3 bases from V and 11 from J; bases not matched to a gene: 10. The CDR3 is 14 residues long. Per the germline V gene, CDR1 is LGHNA and CDR2 is YNFKEQ.

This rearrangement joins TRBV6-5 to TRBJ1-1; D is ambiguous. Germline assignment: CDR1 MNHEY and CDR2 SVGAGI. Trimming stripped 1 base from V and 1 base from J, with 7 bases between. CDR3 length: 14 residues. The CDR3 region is CASSYYRQNTEAFF. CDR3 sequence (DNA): TGTGCCAGCAGTTACTATCGCCAGAACACTGAAGCTTTCTTT.